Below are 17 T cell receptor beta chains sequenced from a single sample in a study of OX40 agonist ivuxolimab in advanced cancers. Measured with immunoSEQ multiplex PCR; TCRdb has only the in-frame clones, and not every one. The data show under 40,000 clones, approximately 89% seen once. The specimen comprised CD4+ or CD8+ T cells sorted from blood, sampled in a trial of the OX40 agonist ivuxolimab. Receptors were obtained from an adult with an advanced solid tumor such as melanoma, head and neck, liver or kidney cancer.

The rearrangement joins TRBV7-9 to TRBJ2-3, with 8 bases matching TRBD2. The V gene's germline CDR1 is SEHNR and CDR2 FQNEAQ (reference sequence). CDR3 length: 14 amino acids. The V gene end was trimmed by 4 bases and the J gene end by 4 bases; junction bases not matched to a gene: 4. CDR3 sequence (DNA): TGTGCCAGCAGCTCAAGCGGGGGCGCAGATACGCAGTATTTT. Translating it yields CASSSSGGADTQYF.

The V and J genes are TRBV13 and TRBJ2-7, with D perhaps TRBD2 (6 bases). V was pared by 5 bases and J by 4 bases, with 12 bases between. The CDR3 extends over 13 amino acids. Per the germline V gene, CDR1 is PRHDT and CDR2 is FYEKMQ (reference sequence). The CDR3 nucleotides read TGTGCCAGCAGCCGCACCCGGGGGTACGAGCAGTACTTC. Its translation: CASSRTRGYEQYF.

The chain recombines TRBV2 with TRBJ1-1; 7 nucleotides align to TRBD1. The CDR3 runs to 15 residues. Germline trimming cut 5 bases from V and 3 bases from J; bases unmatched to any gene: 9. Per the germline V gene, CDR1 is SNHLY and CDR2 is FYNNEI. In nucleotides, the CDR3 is TGTGCCAGCAGTTTAAGGGGGCTGGATTACACTGAAGCTTTCTTT. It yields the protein CASSLRGLDYTEAFF.

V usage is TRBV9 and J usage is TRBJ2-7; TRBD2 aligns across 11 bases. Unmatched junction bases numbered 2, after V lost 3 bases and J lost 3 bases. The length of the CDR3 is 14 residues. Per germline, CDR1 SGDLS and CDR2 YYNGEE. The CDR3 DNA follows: TGTGCCAGCAGCGATCTAGCGGGAGGCTACGAGCAGTACTTC. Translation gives CASSDLAGGYEQYF.

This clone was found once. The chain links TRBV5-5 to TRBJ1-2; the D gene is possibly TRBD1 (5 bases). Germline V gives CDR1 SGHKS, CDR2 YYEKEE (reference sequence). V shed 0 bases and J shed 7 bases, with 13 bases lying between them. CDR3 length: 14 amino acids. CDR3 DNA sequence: TGTGCCAGCAGCTTGGTGGCAGGGAGTGGTGGCTACACCTTC. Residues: CASSLVAGSGGYTF.

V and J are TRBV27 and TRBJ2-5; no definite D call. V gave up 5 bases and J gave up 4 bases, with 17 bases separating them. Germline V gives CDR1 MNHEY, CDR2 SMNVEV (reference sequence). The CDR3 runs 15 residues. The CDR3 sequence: CASSSRAPILETQYF. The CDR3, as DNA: TGTGCCAGCAGTAGCCGGGCCCCAATCTTAGAGACCCAGTACTTC.

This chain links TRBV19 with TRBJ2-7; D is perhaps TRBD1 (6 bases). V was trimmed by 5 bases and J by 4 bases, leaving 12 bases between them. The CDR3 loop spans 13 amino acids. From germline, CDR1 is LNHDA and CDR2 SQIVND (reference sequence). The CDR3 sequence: CASSLGGRYEQYF. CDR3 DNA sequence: TGTGCCAGTAGTTTAGGGGGTCGGTACGAGCAGTACTTC.

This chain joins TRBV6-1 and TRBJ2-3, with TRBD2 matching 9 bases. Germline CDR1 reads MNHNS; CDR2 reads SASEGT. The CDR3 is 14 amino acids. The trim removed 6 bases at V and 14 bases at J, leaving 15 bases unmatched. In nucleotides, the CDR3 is TGTGCCAGCAGCGAGGTAGCGGGGGCCCTCCAATGGTATTTT. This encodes CASSEVAGALQWYF.

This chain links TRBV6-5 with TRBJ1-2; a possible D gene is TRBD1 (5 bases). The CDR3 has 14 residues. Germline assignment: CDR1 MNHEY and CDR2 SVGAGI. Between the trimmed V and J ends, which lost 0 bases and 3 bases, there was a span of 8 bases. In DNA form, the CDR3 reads TGTGCCAGCAGTTACTCGCGAGGGGACTATGGCTACACCTTC. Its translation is CASSYSRGDYGYTF.

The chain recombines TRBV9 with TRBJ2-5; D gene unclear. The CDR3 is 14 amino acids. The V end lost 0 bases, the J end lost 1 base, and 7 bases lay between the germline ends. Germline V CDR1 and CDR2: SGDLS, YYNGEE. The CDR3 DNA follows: TGTGCCAGCAGCGTAGGTCCAGGCCAAGAGACCCAGTACTTC. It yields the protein CASSVGPGQETQYF. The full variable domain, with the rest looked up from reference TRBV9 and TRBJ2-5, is DSGVTQTPKHLITATGQRVTLRCSPRSGDLSVYWYQQSLDQGLQFLIQYYNGEERAKGNILERFSAQQFPDLHSELNLSSLELGDSALYFCASSVGPGQETQYFGPGTRLLVL.

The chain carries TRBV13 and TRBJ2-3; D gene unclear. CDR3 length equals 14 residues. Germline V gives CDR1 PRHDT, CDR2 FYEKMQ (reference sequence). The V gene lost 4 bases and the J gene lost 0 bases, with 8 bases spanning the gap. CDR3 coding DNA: TGTGCCAGCAGCTCCCCTCGTAGCACAGATACGCAGTATTTT. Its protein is CASSSPRSTDTQYF.

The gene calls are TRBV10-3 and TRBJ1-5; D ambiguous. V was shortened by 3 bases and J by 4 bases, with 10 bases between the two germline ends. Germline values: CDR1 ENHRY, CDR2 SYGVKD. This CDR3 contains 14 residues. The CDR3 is CAISDLLGNQPQHF. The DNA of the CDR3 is TGTGCCATCAGTGACCTACTAGGGAATCAGCCCCAGCATTTT.

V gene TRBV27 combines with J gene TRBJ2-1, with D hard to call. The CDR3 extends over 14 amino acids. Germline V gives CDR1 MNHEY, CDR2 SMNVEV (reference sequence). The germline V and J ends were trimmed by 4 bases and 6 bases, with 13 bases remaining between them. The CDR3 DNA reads TGTGCCAGCAGTTCCGGGTATCTTATCAATGAGCAGTTCTTC. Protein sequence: CASSSGYLINEQFF.

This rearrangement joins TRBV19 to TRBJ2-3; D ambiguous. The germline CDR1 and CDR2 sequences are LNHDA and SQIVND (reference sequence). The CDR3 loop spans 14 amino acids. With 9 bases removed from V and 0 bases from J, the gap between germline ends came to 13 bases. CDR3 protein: CASKLSSSTDTQYF. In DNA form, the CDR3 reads TGTGCCAGCAAGCTATCCTCTAGCACAGATACGCAGTATTTT.

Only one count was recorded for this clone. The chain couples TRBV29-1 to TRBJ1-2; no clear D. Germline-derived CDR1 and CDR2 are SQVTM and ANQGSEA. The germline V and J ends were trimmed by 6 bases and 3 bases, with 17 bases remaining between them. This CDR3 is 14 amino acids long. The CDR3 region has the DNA TGCAGCGTAGTTATAAGGTCGGCGGACTATGGCTACACCTTC. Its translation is CSVVIRSADYGYTF.

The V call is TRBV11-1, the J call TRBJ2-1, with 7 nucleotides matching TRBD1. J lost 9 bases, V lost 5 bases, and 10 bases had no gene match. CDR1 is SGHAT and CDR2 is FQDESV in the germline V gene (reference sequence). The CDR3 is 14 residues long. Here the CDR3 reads CASSKETGRVEQFF. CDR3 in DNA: TGTGCCAGCAGCAAGGAGACAGGGCGGGTTGAGCAGTTCTTC. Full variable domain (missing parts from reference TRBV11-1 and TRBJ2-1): EAEVAQSPRYKITEKSQAVAFWCDPISGHATLYWYRQILGQGPELLVQFQDESVVDDSQLPKDRFSAERLKGVDSTLKIQPAELGDSAMYLCASSKETGRVEQFFGPGTRLTVL.

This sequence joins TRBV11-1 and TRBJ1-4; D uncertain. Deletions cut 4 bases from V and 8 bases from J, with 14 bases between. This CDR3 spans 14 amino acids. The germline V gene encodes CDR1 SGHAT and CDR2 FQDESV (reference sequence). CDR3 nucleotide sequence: TGTGCCAGCAGCTCCTCAGGTTTTGGAGAAAAACTGTTTTTT. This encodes CASSSSGFGEKLFF.